This TCR beta chain was profiled in a study of blood T cells in healthy people across ages. For every donor, a draw yielded around 10 milliliters of peripheral blood. Alongside a J-beta primer mix, a sample-barcoded 5' primer served in a second PCR lasting about 7 to 11 cycles. MiXCR was run by TCRdb on the 5' RACE reads, yielding one entry per CDR3 protein. The repertoire consists of almost 800,000 distinct CDR3 sequences, with over 45% occurring once and the leading ten covering approximately 21%. V shed 7 bases and J shed 2 bases, with 8 bases lying between them. The CDR3 runs 12 residues. Germline loops: CDR1 MGHDK, CDR2 SYGVNS.

The material sequenced was blood. This receptor was obtained from a man aged 25-45 years in good health. This rearrangement joins TRBV25-1 to TRBJ2-5, with D perhaps TRBD1 (6 bases). In DNA form, the CDR3 reads TGTGCCAGCAAGGGGGAGCAAGAGACCCAGTACTTC. It codes for CASKGEQETQYF.